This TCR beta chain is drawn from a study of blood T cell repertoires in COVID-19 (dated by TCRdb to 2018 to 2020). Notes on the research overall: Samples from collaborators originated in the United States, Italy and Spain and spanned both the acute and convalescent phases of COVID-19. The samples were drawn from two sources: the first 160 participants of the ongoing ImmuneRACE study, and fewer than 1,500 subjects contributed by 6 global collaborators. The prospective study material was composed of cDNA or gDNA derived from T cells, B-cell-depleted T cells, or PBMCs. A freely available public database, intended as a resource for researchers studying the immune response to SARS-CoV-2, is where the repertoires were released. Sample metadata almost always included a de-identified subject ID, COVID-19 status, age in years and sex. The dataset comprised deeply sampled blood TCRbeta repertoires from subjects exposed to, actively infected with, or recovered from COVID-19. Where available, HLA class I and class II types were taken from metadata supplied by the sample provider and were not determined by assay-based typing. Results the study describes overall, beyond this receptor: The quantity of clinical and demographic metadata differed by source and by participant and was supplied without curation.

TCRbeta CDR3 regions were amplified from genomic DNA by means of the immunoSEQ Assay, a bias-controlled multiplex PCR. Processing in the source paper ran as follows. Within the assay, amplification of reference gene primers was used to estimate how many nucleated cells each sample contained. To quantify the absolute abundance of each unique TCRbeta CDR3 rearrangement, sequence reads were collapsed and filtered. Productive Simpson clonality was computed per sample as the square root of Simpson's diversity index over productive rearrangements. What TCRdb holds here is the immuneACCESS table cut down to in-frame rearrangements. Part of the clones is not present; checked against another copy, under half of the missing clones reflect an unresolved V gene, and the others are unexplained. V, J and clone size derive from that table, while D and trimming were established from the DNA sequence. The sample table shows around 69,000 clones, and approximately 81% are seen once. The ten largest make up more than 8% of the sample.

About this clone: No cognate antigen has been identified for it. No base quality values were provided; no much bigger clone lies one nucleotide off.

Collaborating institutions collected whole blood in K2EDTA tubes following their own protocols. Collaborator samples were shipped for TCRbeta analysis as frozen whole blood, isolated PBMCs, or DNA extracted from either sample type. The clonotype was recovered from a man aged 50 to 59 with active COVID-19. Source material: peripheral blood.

CDR3 region: CASSYAPGQPQHF. Here is the DNA: TGTGCCAGCAGTTACGCCCCGGGGCAGCCCCAGCATTTT. The chain employs TRBV6-2 or TRBV6-3 and TRBJ1-5; confidence is insufficient to name the D gene. The germline V gene provides CDR1 MNHEY and CDR2 SVGEGT. V lost 2 bases and J lost 7 bases; the stretch between them is 9 bases long. From cysteine to phenylalanine, the CDR3 is 13 amino acids long. Just the 39-base CDR3 DNA is kept, in frame starting at base 1.